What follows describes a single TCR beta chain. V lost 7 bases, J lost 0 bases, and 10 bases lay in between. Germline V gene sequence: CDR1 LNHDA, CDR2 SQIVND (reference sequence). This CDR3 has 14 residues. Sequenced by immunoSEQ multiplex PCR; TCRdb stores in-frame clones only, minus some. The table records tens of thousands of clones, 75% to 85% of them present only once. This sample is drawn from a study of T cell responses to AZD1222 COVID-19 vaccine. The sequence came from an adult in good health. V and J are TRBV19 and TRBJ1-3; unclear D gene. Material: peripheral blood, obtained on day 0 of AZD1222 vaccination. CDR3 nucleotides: TGTGCCAGTACCGGTGGACTCTCTGGAAACACCATATATTTT. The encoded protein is CASTGGLSGNTIYF.